The entry below describes one T cell receptor beta chain. Its antigen remains undetermined. Per-nucleotide qualities are absent, and no much larger clonotype sits a single base away. The library relied on the immunoSEQ multiplex PCR assay. Rearranged TCR beta chain sequences were amplified using the hsTCRB Kit according to the manufacturer's protocol. Sequencing of TCRB libraries was carried out on an Illumina MiSeq. On the study's bioinformatics: The proprietary platform of the kit vendor was used for demultiplexing, trimming and gene mapping. Here the immuneACCESS table is served through TCRdb, limited to in-frame sequences with V and J called. Missing clones are a known gap in these copies; in checked studies unresolved V genes cover under half, and the rest lacks a known reason. V and J calls and clone size are copied from that table; D and trimming were computed from the DNA. The sample has some 95,000 clones on record, around four fifths of them singletons. Of the sample, 7.5% is held by the ten largest clones.

Including cysteine and phenylalanine, the CDR3 has 14 amino acids. Left in the record is the CDR3 DNA by itself, 42 bases read in frame from the first base. In the germline V gene, CDR1 corresponds to LGHNT and CDR2 to FRNRAP. The junction carries 5 bases between V and J, which are trimmed by 2 bases and 3 bases respectively. This sample is drawn from a study of a mutant IDH1 vaccine in newly diagnosed glioma (dated by TCRdb to 2020 to 2023). About the study as a whole: Of the roughly 33 treated patients, 62.5% were male and approximately 40% were female, and a mean age of roughly 40 years was recorded. Peripheral blood was drawn at six visits: V03 (baseline), V05, V07, V10, V12 and V13. Prior to enrollment, patients had been given standard therapy consisting of radiotherapy alone, temozolomide alone, or radiochemotherapy with temozolomide, with the combination given to most patients. Longitudinal TCRB deep sequencing was done for about two dozen treated patients, wherever samples were available for exploratory analyses.

Broader findings and caveats from the paper: Changes in the top peripheral T cell clonotypes picked up by TCRB sequencing did not appear to be linked to pseudoprogression. Vaccine-induced immune responses across multiple MHC alleles were detected in approximately 93% of patients. The authors noted that analyses of patient blood samples could not be reproduced because of sample limitations. PBMC samples for TCRB deep sequencing were selected based on availability.

The time point label, as the study defines it: baseline, week 1 (first vaccination visit). Explained via the paper, the treatment or condition label denotes: pre-vaccination baseline after standard-of-care therapy. All donors had newly diagnosed IDH1-mutant astrocytomas of WHO grade 3 or 4 that showed loss of nuclear ATRX. The samples were drawn from NOA16, a multicentre, single-arm, open-label phase I trial in Germany that tested a mutant IDH1 peptide vaccine in humans for the first time. Blood drawn at visit V03 was used as the baseline sample for immunogenicity testing. Genomic DNA for TCRB sequencing was isolated from EDTA blood with the DNeasy Blood and Tissue Kit.

The chain joins TRBV12-5 to TRBJ1-6; the D gene cannot be resolved reliably. This TCR was recovered from a man aged 40-49 years with glioma. The starting material was PBMCs, obtained from a glioma patient treated with radiotherapy, temozolomide or both. The nucleotide sequence is given as TGTGCTAGTGGTTTGAGCAGCTATAATTCACCCCTCCACTTT. Its protein product is CASGLSSYNSPLHF.